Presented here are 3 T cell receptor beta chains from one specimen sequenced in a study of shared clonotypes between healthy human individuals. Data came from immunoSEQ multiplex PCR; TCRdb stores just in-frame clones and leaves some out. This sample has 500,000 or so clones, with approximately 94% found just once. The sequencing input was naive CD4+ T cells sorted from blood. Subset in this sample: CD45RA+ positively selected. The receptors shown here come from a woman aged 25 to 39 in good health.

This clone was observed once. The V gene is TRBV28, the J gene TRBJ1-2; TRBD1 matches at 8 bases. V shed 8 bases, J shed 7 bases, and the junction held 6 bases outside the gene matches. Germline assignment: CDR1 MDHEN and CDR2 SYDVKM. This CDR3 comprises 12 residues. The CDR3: CASFGQGSGYTF. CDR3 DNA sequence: TGTGCCAGCTTTGGACAGGGTTCTGGCTACACCTTC.

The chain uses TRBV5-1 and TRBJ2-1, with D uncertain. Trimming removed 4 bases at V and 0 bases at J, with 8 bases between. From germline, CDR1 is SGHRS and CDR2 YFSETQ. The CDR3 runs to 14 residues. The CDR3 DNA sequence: TGCGCCAGCAGCCCTACACCCTCCTACAATGAGCAGTTCTTC. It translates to CASSPTPSYNEQFF.

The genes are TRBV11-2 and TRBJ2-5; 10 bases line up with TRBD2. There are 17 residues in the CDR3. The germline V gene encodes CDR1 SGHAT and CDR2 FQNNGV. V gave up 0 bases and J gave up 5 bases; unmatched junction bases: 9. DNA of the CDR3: TGTGCCAGCAGCTTAGATCCCTCTAGCGGGAGAGGGGAGACCCAGTACTTC. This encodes CASSLDPSSGRGETQYF.